Reported below is one T cell receptor beta chain. Regarding donors, all were healthy bone marrow donors. Nominal health characterized the donors when sampled, though unrecorded immune exposures were likely. The data are from a study of cytomegalovirus exposure and HLA in healthy donors. Across the whole study: When fewer than 400 donors were genotyped, approximately 80% of them were found to fall in the Caucasian-associated ancestry cluster.

The PCR contained 60 Vbeta and 13 Jbeta primers. Assay: immunoSEQ multiplex PCR; the TCRdb copy retains only in-frame clones and omits some. The sample lists about 200,000 clones; around three quarters were seen once. The CDR3 totals 14 residues. The germline V gene has CDR1 SQVTM and CDR2 ANQGSEA. V was clipped by 2 bases and J by 5 bases; unmatched bases: 6. Sequencing was done on a sample of PBMCs. The rearrangement joins TRBV29-1 to TRBJ2-3, with 8 bases identical to TRBD2. This clonotype originated in a woman aged 25-40 years in good health and CMV-seronegative. CDR3 protein: CSVEMPGGQDTQYF. The CDR3 coding sequence is TGCAGCGTTGAAATGCCGGGAGGGCAAGATACGCAGTATTTT.